These 9 T cell receptor beta chains share one sample of origin, sequenced in a study of cytomegalovirus exposure and HLA in healthy donors. Use of 60 Vbeta and 13 Jbeta primers characterized the PCR. Data came from immunoSEQ multiplex PCR; TCRdb stores just in-frame clones and leaves some out. The table lists around 130,000 clones, 8% to 9.5% of them singletons. The sample taken for sequencing was PBMCs. These receptors all stem from a man in his forties in good health and CMV-seronegative.

V usage is TRBV9 and J usage is TRBJ1-2, with 9 bases fitting TRBD1. V was clipped by 3 bases and J by 2 bases; unmatched bases: 5. The CDR3 is 15 residues long. Germline values: CDR1 SGDLS, CDR2 YYNGEE. The CDR3 spells CASSAGTGLNYGYTF. CDR3 sequence (DNA): TGTGCCAGCAGCGCCGGGACAGGGCTAAACTATGGCTACACCTTC. Full variable domain (rest looked up from reference TRBV9 and TRBJ1-2): DSGVTQTPKHLITATGQRVTLRCSPRSGDLSVYWYQQSLDQGLQFLIQYYNGEERAKGNILERFSAQQFPDLHSELNLSSLELGDSALYFCASSAGTGLNYGYTFGSGTRLTVV.

The rearrangement joins TRBV6-4 to TRBJ2-1; no clear D gene. Germline CDR1 is MRHNA and CDR2 is SNTAGT. The CDR3 runs 13 residues. Trimming cost V 6 bases and J 5 bases, with 11 bases left between them. The CDR3 nucleotides read TGTGCCAGCAGCCGCGAGGTAAACAATGAGCAGTTCTTC. It is translated as CASSREVNNEQFF.

This clone was detected a few times. The chain couples TRBV7-3 to TRBJ1-1; the match to TRBD1 covers 8 bases. Germline V gives CDR1 SGHTA, CDR2 FQGTGA. V dropped 4 bases and J dropped 4; count of bases not matched to a gene: 5. CDR3 length: 14 residues. The CDR3 protein is CASSSRQGITEAFF. The DNA for the CDR3 is TGTGCCAGCAGCTCTAGACAGGGGATCACTGAAGCTTTCTTT.

As to this clone: Sequence at one end of the junction differs from germline and may be a read error. The gene calls are TRBV6-1 and TRBJ2-3, with TRBD2 matching 9 bases. The germline CDR1 and CDR2 sequences are MNHNS and SASEGT. This CDR3 contains 15 residues. The CDR3 bases are TGTGCCAGCAGTGACTCTGCGGGGGGGACAGATAAGCAGTATTTT. Amino acid sequence: CASSDSAGGTDKQYF.

The J gene is TRBJ2-7, the V gene TRBV13; possibly TRBD2 for D (5 bases). The CDR3 is 13 residues long. Between the trimmed V and J ends, which lost 5 bases and 4 bases, there was a span of 12 bases. Germline loops: CDR1 PRHDT, CDR2 FYEKMQ (reference sequence). The CDR3 reads CASSPTRGYEQYF. The CDR3 DNA is TGTGCCAGCAGCCCTACTCGGGGATACGAGCAGTACTTC. Full variable domain (rest looked up from reference TRBV13 and TRBJ2-7): AAGVIQSPRHLIKEKRETATLKCYPIPRHDTVYWYQQGPGQDPQFLISFYEKMQSDKGSIPDRFSAQQFSDYHSELNMSSLELGDSALYFCASSPTRGYEQYFGPGTRLTVT.

The V call is TRBV28, the J call TRBJ1-2, with D uncertain. The CDR3 is 14 amino acids. Germline V gives CDR1 MDHEN, CDR2 SYDVKM. V dropped 4 bases and J dropped 2 bases, with 11 bases sitting between them. The CDR3 nucleotides read TGTGCCAGCAGTTCCTCGGGGTTAAACTATGGCTACACCTTC. Residues: CASSSSGLNYGYTF.

This clone has more than one count but fewer than ten. The rearrangement joins TRBV5-4 to TRBJ2-7, with 13 positions matching TRBD2. J lost 4 bases, V lost 3 bases, and 7 bases had no gene match. The CDR3 spans 16 residues. CDR1 and CDR2 (germline): SGHNT, YYREEE (reference sequence). DNA for the CDR3: TGTGCCAGCAGCTCCGTGACTAGCGGGGGGAAGTACGAGCAGTACTTC. Translated, it gives CASSSVTSGGKYEQYF.

In the case of this clone: Germline and junction disagree at one end, which may indicate a read error. The chain recombines TRBV7-2 with TRBJ1-5; 12 nucleotides line up with TRBD1. This CDR3 is built from 16 residues. The germline gives CDR1 SGHTA, CDR2 FQGNSA. This chain's CDR3 is CASSLVGTGGNQPQHF. The CDR3, as DNA: TGTGCCAGCAGCTTAGTGGGGACAGGGGGCAACCAGCCCCAGCATTTT.

The CDR3 region has the DNA TGTGCCAGCAGCTTAGTTACAGGAGCTAATCAGCCCCAGCATTTT. Residues: CASSLVTGANQPQHF. The J gene is TRBJ1-5, the V gene TRBV7-2, with D possibly TRBD1 on 5 matching bases. The CDR3 extends over 15 amino acids. Germline assignment: CDR1 SGHTA and CDR2 FQGNSA. V lost 1 base and J lost 4, with 11 bases in between.